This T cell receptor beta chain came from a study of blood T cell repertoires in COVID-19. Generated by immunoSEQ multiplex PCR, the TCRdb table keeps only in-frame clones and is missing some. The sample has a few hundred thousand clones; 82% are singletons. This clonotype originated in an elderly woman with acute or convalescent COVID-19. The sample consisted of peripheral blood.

This CDR3 is CASSETGVGYTF. The CDR3 bases are TGTGCCAGCAGCGAGACAGGGGTTGGCTACACCTTC. V usage is TRBV7-8 and J usage is TRBJ1-2, with TRBD1 matching 8 bases. The trim removed 5 bases at V and 7 bases at J, leaving 3 bases unmatched. CDR1 is SGHVS, CDR2 FQNEAQ, per germline. The CDR3 consists of 12 residues.